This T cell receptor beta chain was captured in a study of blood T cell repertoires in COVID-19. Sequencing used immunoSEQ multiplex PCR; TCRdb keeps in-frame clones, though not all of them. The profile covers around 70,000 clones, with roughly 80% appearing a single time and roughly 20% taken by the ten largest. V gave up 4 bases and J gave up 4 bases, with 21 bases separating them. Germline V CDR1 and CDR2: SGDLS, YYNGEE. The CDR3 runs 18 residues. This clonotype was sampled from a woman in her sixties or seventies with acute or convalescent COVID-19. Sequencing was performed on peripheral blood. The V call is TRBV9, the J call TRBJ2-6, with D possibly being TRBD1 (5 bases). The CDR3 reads CASSPLVGAASGANVLTF. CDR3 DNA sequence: TGTGCCAGCAGCCCCCTTGTAGGGGCGGCCTCCGGGGCCAACGTCCTGACTTTC.